This T cell receptor (beta chain) stems from a study of T cell repertoires in cytomegalovirus infection (dated by TCRdb to about 2019). About the full investigation: Donor HLA type was relevant to the analysis, because carriage of CMV infection together with the matching HLA type was indicated by public TCR beta signatures.

Instrument used: Illumina HiSeq 1500. The public reads were reprocessed in TCRdb via fastp at Q25 and MiXCR, keeping in-frame beta chains. Rows with a matching CDR3 protein are joined into one entry that keeps the most common DNA and genes. Within this sample are 150,000 to 200,000 distinct CDR3 sequences, with 25% to 30% of them counted one time only. The ten largest clones add up to 30% to 40% of the sample. The trim is 0 bases for V and 3 bases for J, with a gap of 6 bases between the germline ends. Taken from cysteine to phenylalanine, the CDR3 has 13 residues. The CDR3 DNA has 39 bases and is translated from base 1. The germline V gene (reference sequence) yields MNHNY for CDR1 and SVGAGI for CDR2. General findings and caveats noted by the study authors: Cumulative frequency of public TCR beta family members discriminated carriers of CMV infection plus the relevant HLA type in this cohort and an independent 352-donor cohort. The ex vivo response was dominated by HLA-C-restricted CMV-specific TCR beta clonotypes, and the single most frequent clonotype in two of eight donors was supplied by these HLA-C-restricted clonotypes.

Only a few counts were recorded for this clonotype. Its antigen is currently not known. Base qualities are not recorded, but no much larger clone differs from it by a single base. The chain joins TRBV6-6 to TRBJ2-7; no D gene can be assigned with confidence. Material: PBMCs. This clonotype originated in a human donor in good health (CMV status not recorded). Some clones in this sample may be carry-over from other donors' samples. The CDR3 has the sequence CASSYSMGYEQYF. The nucleotides read TGTGCCAGCAGTTACTCGATGGGCTACGAGCAGTACTTC.